A few counts support the clone carrying this T cell receptor beta chain. Its specificity is not known. The library protocol tagged each TCR cDNA with a unique molecular identifier. TCRdb redid the calling of the 5' RACE reads with MiXCR, one entry per CDR3 protein. The table shows 40,000 to 55,000 distinct CDR3 sequences, with roughly 7% occurring only once. The data originate from a study of spatial heterogeneity in lung cancer. Overall study: Each time, sequencing found more beta-chain sequences than alpha-chain sequences. For the average unique TCR and UMI combination, more than 8.5 occurrences appeared in raw reads. General observations from the study: Ubiquitous expanded tumor TCRs appeared in blood more at resection than follow-up.

CDR1 is DFQATT and CDR2 is SNEGSKA in the germline V gene (reference sequence). The CDR3 totals 12 residues. V lost 1 base to trimming and J lost 6 bases, with 10 bases between them. The sample's time point: sample taken at primary tumor resection. Unsorted samples of tumor, nontumor lung or frozen PBMC had their whole RNA sequenced. The genes are TRBV20-1 and TRBJ2-7; perhaps TRBD1 as D (5 bases). The sequence was obtained from a female donor with early-stage non-small cell lung cancer. This material consisted of PBMCs, taken at surgery. CDR3 sequence: CSARAQGSEQYF. The CDR3 DNA reads TGCAGTGCTAGAGCTCAGGGTAGCGAGCAGTACTTC.